The present T cell receptor (beta chain) was sequenced within a study of blood T cell repertoires in COVID-19. Study-wide context: From the United States, Italy and Spain came samples of acute and convalescent COVID-19.

This CDR3 has 12 amino acids. CDR1 is SGHTA, CDR2 FQGTGA, per germline. With regard to this clone: A junction boundary mismatches the germline segment, possibly from a read error.

Original processing notes: Reference gene primer amplification in the assay estimated nucleated cell counts. Produced via immunoSEQ multiplex PCR; TCRdb's table is partial and in-frame only. The D gene and trimming were derived from the DNA, and the V and J assignments and clone size from that table. The data hold around 110,000 clones, with 70% to 85% observed a single time. The genes are TRBV7-3 and TRBJ2-1; 10 nucleotides match TRBD1. This sequence originates from a man between 65 and 85 years old with active or convalescent COVID-19. Sequencing input: peripheral blood. CDR3 sequence: CASSLMGQGMLF. The CDR3 bases are TGTGCCAGCAGCTTAATGGGACAGGGGATGCTCTTC.